These 15 T cell receptor beta chains share one sample of origin, sequenced in a study of T cell responses to AZD1222 COVID-19 vaccine (TCRdb year 2021). What this sample's time point label stands for: baseline before first vaccination. Library generation was performed with the immunoSEQ multiplex PCR assay. TCRdb stores this immuneACCESS table with in-frame sequences only. Part of the clones is absent; in the studies checked, under half of the shortfall reflects unresolved V genes, and no reason is known for the rest. The sample profile shows around 200,000 clones; approximately 91% of them were found once. Of the sample, roughly 0.99% is held by the ten largest clones. Specimen: peripheral blood, collected on day 0 of AZD1222 vaccination. These TCRs come from an adult in good health.

The rearrangement joins TRBV6-5 to TRBJ2-2, with D hard to call. Between the trimmed V and J ends, which lost 5 bases and 1 base, there was a span of 8 bases. The V gene's germline CDR1 is MNHEY and CDR2 SVGAGI. This CDR3 has 14 amino acids. The CDR3 sequence is CASSRIVNTGELFF. The CDR3, as DNA: TGTGCCAGCAGTAGGATAGTGAACACCGGGGAGCTGTTTTTT.

The chain couples TRBV5-1 to TRBJ2-3; D is undetermined. The CDR3 covers 14 residues. In germline, CDR1 is SGHRS, CDR2 YFSETQ. Trimming stripped 7 bases from V and 0 bases from J, with 12 bases between. The chain's CDR3 is CASAIPDSTDTQYF. In nucleotides, the CDR3 is TGCGCCAGCGCCATCCCGGATAGCACAGATACGCAGTATTTT.

This chain links TRBV9 with TRBJ1-1; D is possibly TRBD1 (6 bases). This CDR3 contains 14 residues. Trimming took off 0 bases at V and 4 bases at J, with 10 bases between the two ends. Germline CDR1 SGDLS, CDR2 YYNGEE. CDR3: CASSVGGAGTEAFF. CDR3 DNA: TGTGCCAGCAGCGTAGGGGGGGCTGGCACTGAAGCTTTCTTT.

This clone occurred once. V is TRBV10-3 and J is TRBJ1-1; no definite D call. The CDR3 has 12 residues. Looked up from germline, CDR1 is ENHRY and CDR2 is SYGVKD. The germline V and J ends were trimmed by 2 bases and 6 bases, with 7 bases remaining between them. The CDR3: CAISEGIPEAFF. The CDR3 DNA sequence: TGTGCCATCAGTGAGGGAATCCCTGAAGCTTTCTTT.

The chain's CDR3 is CATSRDRGSPDYGYTF. The DNA for the CDR3 is TGTGCCACCAGCAGAGATCGCGGTAGCCCTGACTATGGCTACACCTTC. The genes are TRBV15 and TRBJ1-2; no reliable D call. V dropped 0 bases and J dropped 3 bases, with 14 bases sitting between them. Germline values: CDR1 LNHNV, CDR2 YYDKDF (reference sequence). The CDR3 is made up of 16 amino acids.

The gene calls are TRBV28 and TRBJ1-1, with a possible D match to TRBD1 (5 bases). Germline V CDR1 and CDR2: MDHEN, SYDVKM. Deletions cut 10 bases from V and 10 bases from J, with 22 bases between. The CDR3 contains 13 residues. For the CDR3, the DNA is TGTGCCACGGAAGGGCCGGGGGGAGGAAGAGCTTTCTTT. It specifies CATEGPGGGRAFF.

V gene TRBV7-3 combines with J gene TRBJ1-2; D remains ambiguous. CDR3 size: 15 residues. The V and J ends lost 5 bases and 1 base respectively, with 14 bases between them. CDR1 is SGHTA, CDR2 FQGTGA, per germline. This CDR3 reads CASSPGPALNYGYTF. DNA of the CDR3: TGTGCCAGCAGCCCAGGACCGGCCCTTAACTATGGCTACACCTTC. The full variable domain, in which reference TRBV7-3 and TRBJ1-2 provide the parts outside the CDR3, is GAGVSQTPSNKVTEKGKYVELRCDPISGHTALYWYRQSLGQGPEFLIYFQGTGAADDSGLPNDRFFAVRPEGSVSTLKIQRTERGDSAVYLCASSPGPALNYGYTFGSGTRLTVV.

This rearrangement joins TRBV2 to TRBJ1-1, with 7 bases matching TRBD1. The germline V gene has CDR1 SNHLY and CDR2 FYNNEI. V was pared by 2 bases and J by 3 bases, with 3 bases of the junction left unmatched. The CDR3 spans 14 residues. CDR3: CASSEQGVDTEAFF. DNA of the CDR3: TGTGCCAGCAGTGAACAGGGGGTGGACACTGAAGCTTTCTTT.

The chain combines TRBV7-2 with TRBJ2-7; D is unclear. The CDR3 length is 15 residues. V lost 5 bases and J 0 bases, leaving 14 bases between the germline ends. The germline gives CDR1 SGHTA, CDR2 FQGNSA. The CDR3 DNA sequence: TGTGCCAGCAGCCTCGAGTGGGGAAGCTCCTACGAGCAGTACTTC. Its translation is CASSLEWGSSYEQYF.

The chain uses TRBV2 and TRBJ1-1, with D possibly being TRBD1 (6 bases). V lost 6 bases, J lost 4 bases, and 12 bases lay in between. CDR1 is SNHLY and CDR2 is FYNNEI in the germline V gene. The CDR3 loop spans 13 amino acids. CDR3 sequence: CASSEGVGTEAFF. DNA of the CDR3: TGTGCCAGCAGCGAGGGGGTTGGCACTGAAGCTTTCTTT.

The CDR3 reads CASSLAGSSYNSPLHF. The CDR3 bases are TGTGCCAGCAGTTTAGCGGGGAGCTCCTATAATTCACCCCTCCACTTT. V is TRBV27 and J is TRBJ1-6; D gene unclear. Per the germline V gene, CDR1 is MNHEY and CDR2 is SMNVEV (reference sequence). Trimming pared 2 bases from V and 0 bases from J, leaving 8 bases between. This CDR3 has 16 amino acids.

This chain links TRBV9 with TRBJ2-3; tentatively, D is TRBD2 (6 bases). CDR1 and CDR2 from the germline V gene are SGDLS and YYNGEE. Trimming removed 4 bases from V and 0 bases from J, with 12 bases in between. The CDR3 has 15 amino acids. CDR3 protein: CASSFTSGSTDTQYF. CDR3 sequence (DNA): TGTGCCAGCAGCTTTACCAGCGGGAGCACAGATACGCAGTATTTT. The full variable domain, with the rest looked up from reference TRBV9 and TRBJ2-3, is DSGVTQTPKHLITATGQRVTLRCSPRSGDLSVYWYQQSLDQGLQFLIQYYNGEERAKGNILERFSAQQFPDLHSELNLSSLELGDSALYFCASSFTSGSTDTQYFGPGTRLTVL.

V usage is TRBV28 and J usage is TRBJ2-3; no clear D gene. Trimming took 3 bases from V and 7 from J, leaving 8 bases between them. CDR1 is MDHEN, CDR2 SYDVKM, per germline. The CDR3 totals 12 residues. The CDR3 loop is CASSLDRYTQYF. For the CDR3, the DNA is TGTGCCAGCAGTTTGGATCGCTATACGCAGTATTTT.

This chain connects TRBV6-5 to TRBJ1-1; maybe TRBD1 (6 bases). The V end lost 4 bases, the J end lost 0 bases, and 15 bases lay between the germline ends. Germline CDR1 is MNHEY and CDR2 is SVGAGI. This CDR3 comprises 16 residues. CDR3 residues: CASSSYLQGMNTEAFF. CDR3 in DNA: TGTGCCAGCAGTTCCTATCTGCAGGGGATGAACACTGAAGCTTTCTTT.

This clone was found once. V usage is TRBV21-1 and J usage is TRBJ1-6. TRBV21-1 constitutes a pseudogene. There are 18 residues in the CDR3. The DNA of the CDR3 is TGTGCCAGCCGATCCGGGTTGGAGGGTGCTTTAATCAATTCACCCCTCCACTTT. Translation: CASRSGLEGALINSPLHF.